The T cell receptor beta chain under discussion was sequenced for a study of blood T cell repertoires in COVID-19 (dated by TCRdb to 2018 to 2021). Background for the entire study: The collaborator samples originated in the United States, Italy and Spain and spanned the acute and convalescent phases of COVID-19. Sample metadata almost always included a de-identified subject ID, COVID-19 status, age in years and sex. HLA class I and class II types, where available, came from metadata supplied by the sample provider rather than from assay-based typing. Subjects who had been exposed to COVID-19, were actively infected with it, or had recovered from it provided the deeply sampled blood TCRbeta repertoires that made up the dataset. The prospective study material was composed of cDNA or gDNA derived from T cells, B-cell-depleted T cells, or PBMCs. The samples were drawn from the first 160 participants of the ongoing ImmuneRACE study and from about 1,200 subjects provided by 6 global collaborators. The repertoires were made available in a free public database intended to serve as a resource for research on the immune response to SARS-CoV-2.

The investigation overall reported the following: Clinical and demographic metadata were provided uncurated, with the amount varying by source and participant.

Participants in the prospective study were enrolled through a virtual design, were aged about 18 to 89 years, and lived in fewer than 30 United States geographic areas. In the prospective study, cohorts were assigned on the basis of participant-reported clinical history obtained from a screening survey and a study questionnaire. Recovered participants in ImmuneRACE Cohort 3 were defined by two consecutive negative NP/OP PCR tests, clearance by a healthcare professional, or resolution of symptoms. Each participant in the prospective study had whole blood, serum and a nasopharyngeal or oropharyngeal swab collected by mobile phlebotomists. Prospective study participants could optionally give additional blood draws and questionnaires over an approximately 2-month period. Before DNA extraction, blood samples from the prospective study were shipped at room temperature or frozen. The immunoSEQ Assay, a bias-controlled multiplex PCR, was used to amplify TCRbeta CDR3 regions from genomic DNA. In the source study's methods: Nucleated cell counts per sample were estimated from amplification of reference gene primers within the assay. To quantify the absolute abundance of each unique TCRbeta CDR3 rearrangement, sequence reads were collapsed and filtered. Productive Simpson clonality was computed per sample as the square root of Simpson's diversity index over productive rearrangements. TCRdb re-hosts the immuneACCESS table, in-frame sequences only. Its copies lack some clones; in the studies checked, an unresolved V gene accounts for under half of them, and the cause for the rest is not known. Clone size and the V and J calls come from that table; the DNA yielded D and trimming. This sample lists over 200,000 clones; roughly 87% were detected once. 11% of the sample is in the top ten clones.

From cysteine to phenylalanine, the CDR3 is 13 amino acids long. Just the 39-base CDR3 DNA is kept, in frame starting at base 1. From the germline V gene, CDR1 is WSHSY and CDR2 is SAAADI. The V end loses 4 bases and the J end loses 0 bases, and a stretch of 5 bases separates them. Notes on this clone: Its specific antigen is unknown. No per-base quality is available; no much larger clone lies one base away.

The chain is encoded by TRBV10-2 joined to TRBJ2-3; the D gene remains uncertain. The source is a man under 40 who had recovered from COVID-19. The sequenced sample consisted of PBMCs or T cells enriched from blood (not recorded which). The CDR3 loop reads CASSVGSTDTQYF. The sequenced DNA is TGCGCCAGCAGTGTGGGCAGCACAGATACGCAGTATTTT.